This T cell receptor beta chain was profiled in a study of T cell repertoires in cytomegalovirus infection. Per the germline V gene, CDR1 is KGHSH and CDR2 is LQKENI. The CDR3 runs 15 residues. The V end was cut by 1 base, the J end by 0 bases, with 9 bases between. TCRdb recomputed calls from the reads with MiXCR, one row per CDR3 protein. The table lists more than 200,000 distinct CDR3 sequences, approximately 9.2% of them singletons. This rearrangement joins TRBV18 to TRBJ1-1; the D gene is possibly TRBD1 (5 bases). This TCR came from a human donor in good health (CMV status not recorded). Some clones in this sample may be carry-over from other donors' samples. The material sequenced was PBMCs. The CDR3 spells CASSPREGMNTEAFF. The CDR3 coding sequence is TGTGCCAGCTCACCACGAGAGGGGATGAACACTGAAGCTTTCTTT.